This TCR beta chain was recorded in a study of shared clonotypes between healthy human individuals. Whole-study results and caveats: About 5% was the fraction of naive CD4 clonotypes found shared across a handful of donors.

A remark on this clone: The antigen remains undetermined. A much larger clone is a single base away; this may be a read error.

Here immunoSEQ multiplex PCR was the method, and the copy in TCRdb shows in-frame clones only, minus some. The sample consists of about 1 million clones, around 74% of them appearing once. This CDR3 spans 11 amino acids. Trimming removed 5 bases from V and 2 bases from J, with 4 bases in between. Looked up from germline, CDR1 is SGHTA and CDR2 is FQGNSA. Sequenced sample: memory CD4+ T cells sorted from blood. Documented subset: CD45RA-negative fraction. This TCR derives from a man between 18 and 35 years old in good health. V gene TRBV7-2 combines with J gene TRBJ2-7; D call uncertain. CDR3: CASSRTYEQYF. The CDR3 region has the DNA TGTGCCAGCAGCCGGACCTACGAGCAGTACTTC.